The 15 T cell receptor beta chains given below trace back to one sample, sequenced in a study of cytomegalovirus exposure and HLA in healthy donors. Both 60 Vbeta primers and 13 Jbeta primers went into the PCR. TCRdb's copy holds only in-frame clones and misses some; the assay was immunoSEQ multiplex PCR. The table includes about 160,000 clones, 70% to 80% detected once. The material sequenced was PBMCs. The receptors derive from a man in his forties or fifties in good health and CMV-seropositive.

The chain couples TRBV19 to TRBJ2-7, with D tentatively TRBD2 (5 bases). V gave up 7 bases and J gave up 2 bases, with 12 bases separating them. Germline CDR1 reads LNHDA; CDR2 reads SQIVND (reference sequence). CDR3 length: 13 residues. The CDR3 nucleotides are TGTGCCAGTAATACCGGGAATACCTACGAGCAGTACTTC. Protein: CASNTGNTYEQYF.

This rearrangement joins TRBV28 to TRBJ2-7; the match to TRBD2 covers 10 bases. The CDR3 has 15 amino acids. V lost 5 bases, J lost 2 bases, and 6 bases stayed unmatched. Looked up from germline, CDR1 is MDHEN and CDR2 is SYDVKM. The CDR3 sequence is CASSNGLAETYEQYF. The CDR3 DNA is TGTGCCAGCAGTAACGGACTAGCGGAGACCTACGAGCAGTACTTC.

The rearrangement joins TRBV11-2 to TRBJ2-1, with a weak D call TRBD1 (5 bases). Germline assignment: CDR1 SGHAT and CDR2 FQNNGV. This CDR3 spans 15 amino acids. The V and J ends lost 0 bases and 7 bases respectively, with 13 bases between them. CDR3 DNA: TGTGCCAGCAGCTTAGATAGTCAAGCAGGGAATGAGCAGTTCTTC. It translates to CASSLDSQAGNEQFF.

The CDR3 protein is CASSLEAGGPGNEQFF. The CDR3 region has the DNA TGTGCCAGCTCACTCGAAGCGGGAGGGCCGGGCAATGAGCAGTTCTTC. The rearrangement links TRBV18 to TRBJ2-1; 10 bases match TRBD2. V shed 4 bases, J shed 6 bases, and the junction held 9 bases outside the gene matches. This CDR3 has 16 residues. Per germline, CDR1 KGHSH and CDR2 LQKENI.

The gene calls are TRBV28 and TRBJ2-1; 10 nucleotides align to TRBD2. The CDR3 covers 15 residues. Germline trimming cut 2 bases from V and 12 bases from J; bases unmatched to any gene: 10. From germline, CDR1 is MDHEN and CDR2 SYDVKM. CDR3 in DNA: TGTGCCAGCAGTTTAAATCTAGCGGGAGAGATGGTGCAGTTCTTC. This codes for CASSLNLAGEMVQFF.

Concerning this clone: Other DNA sequences in this specimen translate into the identical CDR3. V usage is TRBV2 and J usage is TRBJ1-2, with 10 bases aligning to TRBD1. The CDR3 is 14 residues long. The V segment lost 4 bases and the J segment 8 bases; nucleotides outside the gene matches: 7. The germline CDR1 and CDR2 sequences are SNHLY and FYNNEI. DNA for the CDR3: TGTGCCAGCAGTGGATCGGGACAGGGGAACGGCTACACCTTC. Its protein product is CASSGSGQGNGYTF.

The chain uses TRBV7-2 and TRBJ2-3, with 7 bases identical to TRBD2. CDR3 length equals 15 residues. From germline, CDR1 is SGHTA and CDR2 FQGNSA. V shed 8 bases and J 9 bases; nucleotides not matched to a gene: 17. The CDR3 loop reads CASSRRVAGPGTQYF. The DNA for the CDR3 is TGTGCCAGCTCGAGACGGGTAGCGGGCCCTGGCACGCAGTATTTT.

The chain links TRBV5-5 to TRBJ2-5; a possible D gene is TRBD1 (5 bases). The CDR3 has 14 residues. Trimming removed 6 bases from V and 5 bases from J, with 17 bases in between. Germline CDR1 is SGHKS and CDR2 is YYEKEE (reference sequence). The CDR3 DNA sequence: TGTGCCAGCAATACGCGGCCATCAGGGGAGACCCAGTACTTC. As protein: CASNTRPSGETQYF.

This chain's CDR3 is CASTRDPGDEKLFF. The DNA of the CDR3 is TGCGCCAGCACCCGGGACCCAGGGGATGAAAAACTGTTTTTT. The chain is built from TRBV5-1 and TRBJ1-4; TRBD1 is a possible D gene (6 bases). The CDR3 has 14 residues. Between the trimmed V and J ends, which lost 6 bases and 6 bases, there was a span of 15 bases. CDR1 is SGHRS, CDR2 YFSETQ, per germline. Together with reference TRBV5-1 and TRBJ1-4, the CDR3 gives the full variable domain: KAGVTQTPRYLIKTRGQQVTLSCSPISGHRSVSWYQQTPGQGLQFLFEYFSETQRNKGNFPGRFSGRQFSNSRSEMNVSTLELGDSALYLCASTRDPGDEKLFFGSGTQLSVL.

This chain links TRBV6-6 with TRBJ1-1; maybe TRBD1 (5 bases). The CDR3 has 16 residues. Germline loops: CDR1 MNHNY, CDR2 SVGAGI (reference sequence). Trimming took off 0 bases at V and 9 bases at J, with 20 bases between the two ends. CDR3 bases: TGTGCCAGCAGTTACTCCTCCGGGACTCCAGGCCCCCAAGCTTTCTTT. This gives the protein CASSYSSGTPGPQAFF.

This clone was observed a few times. The J gene is TRBJ2-7, the V gene TRBV7-9; D is uncertain. Germline V gene sequence: CDR1 SEHNR, CDR2 FQNEAQ (reference sequence). V lost 5 bases to trimming and J lost 2 bases, with 16 bases between them. The CDR3 has 15 residues. The CDR3 DNA is TGTGCCAGCAGCCGACGGCTTGGAGAAACCTACGAGCAGTACTTC. Protein sequence: CASSRRLGETYEQYF.

This chain connects TRBV5-1 to TRBJ2-3; maybe TRBD2 (5 bases). Germline V gene data show CDR1 as SGHRS and CDR2 as YFSETQ. V dropped 0 bases and J dropped 4 bases, with 9 bases sitting between them. CDR3 size: 14 residues. The CDR3 DNA sequence: TGCGCCAGCAGCTTGGATCTAGCCTCAGATACGCAGTATTTT. Its protein product is CASSLDLASDTQYF.

This clone was seen just once. The rearrangement links TRBV7-9 to TRBJ1-6, with TRBD1 identical over 12 bases. The junction had 13 bases not matched to a gene; V was cut back by 10 bases and J by 0 bases. Germline V gene lookup returns CDR1 SEHNR and CDR2 FQNEAQ (reference sequence). This CDR3 contains 19 residues. The CDR3 DNA is TGTGCCACTAACCAGGGGGACAGGGGGCGCGTCTCCTATAATTCACCCCTCCACTTT. It encodes CATNQGDRGRVSYNSPLHF.

The gene calls are TRBV28 and TRBJ2-1; no clear D. V was pared by 2 bases and J by 6 bases, with 8 bases between. The CDR3 runs to 13 residues. Germline CDR1 is MDHEN and CDR2 is SYDVKM. The CDR3 DNA reads as TGTGCCAGCAGTTTACAAGCTGGCAATGAGCAGTTCTTC. Translated, it gives CASSLQAGNEQFF.

V is TRBV7-2 and J is TRBJ2-5; the match to TRBD1 covers 8 bases. This CDR3 has 15 amino acids. The germline gives CDR1 SGHTA, CDR2 FQGNSA. V shed 0 bases and J 5 bases; nucleotides not matched to a gene: 5. Written as DNA, the CDR3 is TGTGCCAGCAGCTTAGCCGCGACAGGGGTCGAGACCCAGTACTTC. Translated, it gives CASSLAATGVETQYF.